The sequence of this T cell receptor (beta chain) was determined in a study of blood T cell repertoires in COVID-19. Categorization into cohorts depended on clinical history that participants reported. Germline CDR1 and CDR2: SNHLY and FYNNEI. V shed 4 bases and J 0 bases; nucleotides not matched to a gene: 9. The CDR3 runs to 18 residues. In the original analysis: Estimates of nucleated cell counts were drawn from the amplification of reference gene primers. Repertoires were generated with immunoSEQ multiplex PCR, while TCRdb's copy carries only in-frame clones and drops some. Clone size and V and J calls were adopted from that table, with D and trimming inferred from the DNA. This sample has approximately 140,000 clones, with roughly nine tenths found just once.

The TCR originated in a woman aged 35 to 49 who had been exposed to COVID-19. Sequenced material: PBMCs or T cells enriched from blood (not recorded which). The J gene is TRBJ2-1, the V gene TRBV2; 10 bases are a match to TRBD2. CDR3 region: CASSGLAGAFISYNEQFF. CDR3 sequence (DNA): TGTGCCAGCAGTGGACTAGCGGGCGCCTTCATCTCCTACAATGAGCAGTTCTTC.